These T cell receptor beta chains were read from a single sample in a study of T cell repertoires in cytomegalovirus infection. A single record per CDR3 protein comes from TCRdb applying MiXCR to the reads. The sample gives some 250,000 distinct CDR3 sequences, roughly 9.1% of which show up once; over 12% is in the top ten. The sequenced sample was PBMCs. These receptors all come from a human donor in good health (CMV status not recorded). Some clones in this sample may be carry-over from other donors' samples. The CDR3 runs from the conserved cysteine through the conserved F or W. The D gene is left open where the match is weak. The size entry is marked missing in some rows and otherwise reads once, few, many or a size class.

>TRBV2|many|TRBD2|TRBJ2-1
CASSIAGGPFGEQFF
TGTGCCAGCAGTATAGCGGGAGGGCCATTCGGGGAGCAGTTCTTC
>TRBV12-3/TRBV12-4|.|TRBD1|TRBJ2-7
CASTRTGGSYEQYF
TGTGCCAGCACCCGGACAGGGGGCTCCTACGAGCAGTACTTC
>TRBV7-2|many|TRBD2|TRBJ2-1
CASSLAGGNNEQFF
TGTGCCAGCAGCTTAGCGGGAGGGAACAATGAGCAGTTCTTC
>TRBV7-2|.|TRBD1|TRBJ1-2
CASSGDRGGYTF
TGTGCCAGCAGCGGCGACAGGGGTGGCTACACCTTC
>TRBV11-3|many|.|TRBJ2-2
CASSLLVTGELFF
TGTGCCAGCAGCTTACTCGTTACCGGGGAGCTGTTTTTT
>TRBV12-3/TRBV12-4|few|.|TRBJ2-7
CASSLVQGHEQYF
TGTGCCAGCAGTTTAGTACAGGGCCACGAGCAGTACTTC
>TRBV29-1|many|TRBD1|TRBJ2-1
CSALPGQGARYNEQFF
TGCAGCGCGCTTCCGGGACAGGGGGCGAGGTACAATGAGCAGTTCTTC
>TRBV5-6|many|.|TRBJ1-1
CASSLEGLNTEAFF
TGTGCCAGCAGCTTAGAAGGGTTAAACACTGAAGCTTTCTTT
>TRBV6-2/TRBV6-3|.|.|TRBJ2-4
CASNPGGGAKNIQYF
TGTGCCAGCAATCCTGGGGGAGGCGCCAAAAACATTCAGTACTTC
>TRBV6-2/TRBV6-3|few|TRBD1|TRBJ1-2
CASSYEVGTGAQNYGYTF
TGTGCCAGCAGTTATGAGGTCGGGACAGGGGCTCAAAACTATGGCTACACCTTC
>TRBV29-1|.|TRBD1|TRBJ2-7
CSVPSRDSSYEQYF
TGCAGCGTTCCCTCCCGGGACAGTTCCTACGAGCAGTACTTC
>TRBV12-3/TRBV12-4|few|.|TRBJ1-1
CASSLRAGVNTEAFF
TGTGCCAGCAGTTTACGGGCAGGGGTGAACACTGAAGCTTTCTTT
>TRBV18|many|TRBD1|TRBJ1-5
CASSPGQGSNQPQHF
TGTGCCAGCAGCCCGGGACAGGGGAGCAATCAGCCCCAGCATTTT
>TRBV28|few|.|TRBJ1-2
CASTPGDGYTF
TGTGCCAGCACCCCGGGGGATGGCTACACCTTC
>TRBV19|.|TRBD1|TRBJ1-5
CASSIIDRGLVQPQHF
TGTGCCAGTAGTATAATCGACAGGGGGCTCGTTCAGCCCCAGCATTTT
>TRBV7-2|many|.|TRBJ1-1
CASSLSSGVNTEAFF
TGTGCCAGCAGCTTATCCTCAGGGGTGAACACTGAAGCTTTCTTT
>TRBV20-1|.|.|TRBJ2-1
CSAPQANNEQFF
TGCAGTGCACCCCAAGCAAACAATGAGCAGTTCTTC
>TRBV11-2|many|.|TRBJ1-1
CASSSRQDANTEAFF
TGTGCCAGCAGCTCTCGACAGGACGCGAACACTGAAGCTTTCTTT
>TRBV7-2|many|.|TRBJ1-1
CASTPRGRTMNTEAFF
TGTGCCAGCACCCCGCGGGGAAGGACGATGAACACTGAAGCTTTCTTT
>TRBV7-8|few|.|TRBJ1-5
CASSLGRRATQPQHF
TGTGCCAGCAGCTTAGGAAGGAGGGCAACTCAGCCCCAGCATTTT
>TRBV6-5|many|.|TRBJ2-1
CASSYSLPGGTYNEQFF
TGTGCCAGCAGTTACTCGCTCCCGGGGGGCACTTACAATGAGCAGTTCTTC
>TRBV7-2|many|TRBD1|TRBJ2-5
CASSFRGRQETQYF
TGTGCCAGCAGCTTTAGGGGGCGGCAAGAGACCCAGTACTTC
>TRBV19|few|TRBD1|TRBJ2-7
CASSGAGTGRGEQYF
TGTGCCAGTAGTGGGGCCGGGACAGGGCGCGGAGAGCAGTACTTC
>TRBV6-2/TRBV6-3|few|TRBD1|TRBJ1-1
CASSRRTGYESTEAFF
TGTGCCAGCAGCAGGAGGACAGGGTACGAGAGCACTGAAGCTTTCTTT
>TRBV6-5|.|TRBD2|TRBJ2-7
CASSYSPTSGRIYEQYF
TGTGCCAGCAGTTACTCTCCAACTAGCGGGAGGATCTACGAGCAGTACTTC
>TRBV27|many|.|TRBJ2-6
CASSLLGQRGANVLTF
TGTGCCAGCAGTTTGCTCGGACAAAGAGGGGCCAACGTCCTGACTTTC
>TRBV7-3|many|TRBD2|TRBJ2-3
CASSLTLGSGGGSTQYF
TGTGCCAGCAGCTTAACTTTAGGGAGCGGGGGAGGTAGTACGCAGTATTTT
>TRBV6-2/TRBV6-3|few|TRBD2|TRBJ2-7
CASSRLAAEQYF
TGTGCCAGCAGTCGCCTAGCGGCCGAGCAGTACTTC
>TRBV7-2|many|.|TRBJ2-5
CASSLVNGETQYF
TGTGCCAGCAGCTTAGTCAATGGAGAGACCCAGTACTTC
>TRBV6-1|.|TRBD1|TRBJ2-2
CASIPNGRGTGELFF
TGTGCCAGCATCCCGAATGGCAGGGGGACCGGGGAGCTGTTTTTT
>TRBV29-1|.|.|TRBJ1-1
CSPAGDGRGTEAFF
TGCAGCCCCGCCGGGGACGGGAGGGGCACTGAAGCTTTCTTT
>TRBV20-1|many|TRBD2|TRBJ2-1
CSARQLAGSYNEQFF
TGCAGTGCTAGACAGCTAGCGGGCTCCTACAATGAGCAGTTCTTC
>TRBV19|.|.|TRBJ1-1
CASSPPGRNEAFF
TGTGCCAGTAGTCCCCCGGGGCGGAATGAAGCTTTCTTT
>TRBV4-3|few|.|TRBJ2-5
CASSQDTRSAETQYF
TGCGCCAGCAGCCAAGATACTAGATCCGCGGAGACCCAGTACTTC
>TRBV7-2|many|TRBD2|TRBJ2-1
CASSLAAGGNEQFF
TGTGCCAGCAGCTTGGCAGCGGGGGGGAATGAGCAGTTCTTC
>TRBV7-2|many|.|TRBJ2-5
CASSFKGIETQYF
TGTGCCAGCAGCTTCAAGGGCATCGAGACCCAGTACTTC
>TRBV29-1|.|.|TRBJ1-1
CSGQFENTEAFF
TGCAGCGGGCAATTCGAAAACACTGAAGCTTTCTTT
>TRBV19|few|TRBD2|TRBJ2-1
CATKTSGRNPEQFF
TGTGCCACCAAAACTAGCGGGAGAAATCCTGAGCAGTTCTTC
>TRBV7-2|many|.|TRBJ2-1
CASLDKVSYNEQFF
TGTGCCAGCCTTGACAAAGTCTCCTACAATGAGCAGTTCTTC
>TRBV2|.|.|TRBJ2-4
CASRDVSWDGGIQYF
TGTGCCAGCAGGGACGTTAGCTGGGACGGGGGCATTCAGTACTTC
>TRBV7-2|few|TRBD2|TRBJ2-3
CASSERGGRTDTQYF
TGTGCCAGCAGCGAGCGGGGGGGCCGCACAGATACGCAGTATTTT
>TRBV12-3/TRBV12-4|.|.|TRBJ2-5
CASRRSGTQQETQYF
TGTGCCAGCAGACGATCCGGGACCCAGCAAGAGACCCAGTACTTC
>TRBV18|many|TRBD1|TRBJ2-3
CASAQTGGTLTDTQYF
TGTGCCAGCGCCCAGACAGGGGGAACCCTCACAGATACGCAGTATTTT
>TRBV7-2|few|.|TRBJ1-4
CASSGSLEKLFF
TGTGCCAGCAGCGGCTCCCTTGAAAAACTGTTTTTT